The 19 T cell receptor beta chains presented below share a single source sample, sequenced in a study of OX40 agonist ivuxolimab in advanced cancers. Sequencing used immunoSEQ multiplex PCR; TCRdb keeps in-frame clones, though not all of them. The table includes about 140,000 clones, about nine tenths detected once. The source was CD4+ or CD8+ T cells sorted from blood, collected in a trial of the OX40 agonist ivuxolimab. All receptors derive from an adult with an advanced solid tumor such as melanoma, head and neck, liver or kidney cancer.

The gene calls are TRBV5-1 and TRBJ1-2, with unresolved D. Germline CDR1 is SGHRS and CDR2 is YFSETQ. This CDR3 comprises 14 residues. V dropped 2 bases and J dropped 2 bases, with 10 bases sitting between them. For the CDR3, the DNA is TGCGCCAGCAGCTTTGACGGAGGAAACTATGGCTACACCTTC. Translated: CASSFDGGNYGYTF.

The J gene is TRBJ2-3, the V gene TRBV7-9; a weak D match, TRBD2 (6 bases). Germline assignment: CDR1 SEHNR and CDR2 FQNEAQ (reference sequence). Trimming stripped 4 bases from V and 1 base from J, with 6 bases between. The CDR3 has 13 amino acids. The CDR3 nucleotides are TGTGCCAGCAGCTCGGGGGGCACAGATACGCAGTATTTT. This codes for CASSSGGTDTQYF.

The rearrangement links TRBV12-5 to TRBJ1-2; 7 positions agree with TRBD1. In germline, CDR1 is LGHNT, CDR2 FRNRAP. This CDR3 has 15 residues. Trimming cost V 5 bases and J 0 bases; bases outside gene matches: 6. This CDR3 reads CASGGGQATNYGYTF. For the CDR3, the DNA is TGTGCTAGTGGTGGCGGACAGGCGACTAACTATGGCTACACCTTC.

V is TRBV28 and J is TRBJ2-7, with 10 bases that match TRBD2. CDR3 length: 14 residues. V shed 3 bases, J shed 3 bases, and the junction held 2 bases outside the gene matches. Germline V CDR1 and CDR2: MDHEN, SYDVKM. The CDR3 here is CASSLGLALYEQYF. CDR3 bases: TGTGCCAGCAGTTTGGGACTAGCGCTCTACGAGCAGTACTTC.

DNA of the CDR3: TGTGCCAGTTCGAAACAGGGGCGCGGGGAGCTGTTTTTT. Its protein is CASSKQGRGELFF. V and J are TRBV19 and TRBJ2-2, with 7 bases lining up with TRBD1. Germline V CDR1 and CDR2: LNHDA, SQIVND (reference sequence). V shed 8 bases, J shed 7 bases, and the junction held 7 bases outside the gene matches. The CDR3 runs 13 residues.

The chain couples TRBV5-1 to TRBJ2-5; the D is unclear. The J call is uncertain, as TRBJ2-7 better fits the DNA end. This CDR3 comprises 13 residues. CDR1 SGHRS and CDR2 YFSETQ come from the germline V gene. The CDR3 bases are TGCGCCAGCAGCTCGGATTTGTTCTACGAGCAGTACTTC. It specifies CASSSDLFYEQYF.

V and J are TRBV6-1 and TRBJ1-6; 8 nucleotides line up with TRBD1. Germline-derived CDR1 and CDR2 are MNHNS and SASEGT. The ends lost 4 bases at V and 0 bases at J; junction bases unmatched: 8. This CDR3 has 18 amino acids. CDR3: CASSAGTGVSSYNSPLHF. The CDR3 nucleotides read TGTGCCAGCAGTGCCGGGACAGGTGTAAGCTCCTATAATTCACCCCTCCACTTT.

V gene TRBV29-1 combines with J gene TRBJ2-2; TRBD2 matches 13 bases. The germline gives CDR1 SQVTM, CDR2 ANQGSEA. The ends lost 7 bases at V and 6 bases at J; junction bases unmatched: 8. This CDR3 has 15 amino acids. The CDR3 DNA reads TGCAGCGGGGGACTAGCGGGACCTGGGTCCGGGGAGCTGTTTTTT. It yields the protein CSGGLAGPGSGELFF.

The V call is TRBV19, the J call TRBJ1-3, with 8 bases lining up with TRBD1. V trimming: 4 bases; J trimming: 7 bases; junction bases outside the gene matches: 9. Germline CDR1 and CDR2: LNHDA and SQIVND (reference sequence). The CDR3 length is 15 residues. This CDR3 reads CASSRAGGVGNTIYF. The CDR3 DNA reads as TGTGCCAGTAGTAGGGCAGGGGGCGTTGGTAACACCATATATTTT.

The chain links TRBV5-1 to TRBJ1-1; D gene uncertain. The V end was cut by 3 bases, the J end by 5 bases, with 8 bases between. Germline V CDR1 and CDR2: SGHRS, YFSETQ. The CDR3 is 12 amino acids. For the CDR3, the DNA is TGCGCCAGCAGCTCGACCTGGACTGAAGCTTTCTTT. It yields the protein CASSSTWTEAFF.

The rearrangement joins TRBV5-1 to TRBJ2-7; 7 bases are a match to TRBD1. The V gene end was trimmed by 0 bases and the J gene end by 3 bases; junction bases not matched to a gene: 9. CDR1 is SGHRS, CDR2 YFSETQ, per germline. The CDR3 extends over 16 amino acids. The CDR3 nucleotides are TGCGCCAGCAGCTTGGGGCCGACAGGGACAAACTACGAGCAGTACTTC. Translated, it gives CASSLGPTGTNYEQYF.

This clone was detected only once. The genes are TRBV7-3 and TRBJ1-1, with a tentative D call TRBD1 (5 bases). CDR1 and CDR2 (germline): SGHTA, FQGTGA. The CDR3 spans 14 residues. The ends were cut back, 6 bases at V and 0 bases at J, with 11 bases in the middle. The CDR3 loop is CASRREGMNTEAFF. CDR3 sequence (DNA): TGTGCCAGCAGGCGGGAGGGGATGAACACTGAAGCTTTCTTT.

A single count supports this clone. The chain couples TRBV19 to TRBJ1-5, with D possibly TRBD1 on 5 matching bases. Germline CDR1 LNHDA, CDR2 SQIVND (reference sequence). The V gene lost 10 bases and the J gene lost 4 bases, with 23 bases spanning the gap. The CDR3 extends over 16 amino acids. Here the CDR3 reads CANGWRSGRWNQPQHF. In DNA, the CDR3 is TGTGCCAACGGGTGGCGATCGGGACGGTGGAATCAGCCCCAGCATTTT.

The V call is TRBV28, the J call TRBJ1-1; D possibly corresponds to TRBD1 (5 bases). The CDR3 is 13 residues long. Germline loops: CDR1 MDHEN, CDR2 SYDVKM. Trimming removed 10 bases at V and 4 bases at J, with 16 bases between. CDR3 protein: CATLDTAGTEAFF. DNA for the CDR3: TGTGCCACCCTGGACACGGCCGGCACTGAAGCTTTCTTT.

The rearrangement uses TRBV6-5 and TRBJ2-1; D may be TRBD2 (6 bases). This CDR3 is built from 11 residues. In germline, CDR1 is MNHEY, CDR2 SVGAGI. V was pared by 6 bases and J by 14 bases, with 14 bases between. CDR3 in amino acids: CASRRREYEFF. CDR3 coding DNA: TGTGCCAGCAGGAGACGGGAGTATGAGTTCTTC.

The J gene is TRBJ1-3, the V gene TRBV6-5; TRBD1 is a possible D gene (6 bases). Deletions cut 2 bases from V and 5 bases from J, with 16 bases between. This CDR3 contains 16 residues. From germline, CDR1 is MNHEY and CDR2 SVGAGI. This chain's CDR3 is CASSYTRPQGRNTIYF. For the CDR3, the DNA is TGTGCCAGCAGTTACACTCGCCCACAGGGAAGAAACACCATATATTTT.

The CDR3 region is CASSMRNTEAFF. CDR3 sequence (DNA): TGTGCCAGTAGTATGAGGAACACTGAAGCTTTCTTT. This rearrangement joins TRBV19 to TRBJ1-1; D is unclear. Trimming stripped 3 bases from V and 1 base from J, with 3 bases between. Germline V gene data show CDR1 as LNHDA and CDR2 as SQIVND (reference sequence). This CDR3 is built from 12 residues.

This clone was seen a few times. This chain links TRBV4-1 with TRBJ1-5, with D unresolved. Per the germline V gene, CDR1 is MGHRA and CDR2 is YSYEKL. Trimming cost V 0 bases and J 1 base, with 13 bases left between them. CDR3 length equals 17 residues. Written as DNA, the CDR3 is TGCGCCAGCAGCCAAGAAGGCTCCGGGAGGAGCAATCAGCCCCAGCATTTT. Its translation is CASSQEGSGRSNQPQHF.

The V and J genes are TRBV6-6 and TRBJ2-7, with D possibly being TRBD2 (6 bases). V was cut by 4 bases and J by 12 bases, with 25 bases left in between. CDR1 and CDR2 from the germline V gene are MNHNY and SVGAGI (reference sequence). This CDR3 is 15 amino acids long. CDR3 loop: CASSSERTTSVYGYF. The CDR3 DNA follows: TGTGCCAGCAGTTCCGAGAGGACTACCTCTGTTTACGGGTACTTC.